The 6 T cell receptor beta chains below were found in one sample sequenced in a study of cytomegalovirus exposure and HLA in healthy donors. Both 60 Vbeta primers and 13 Jbeta primers went into the PCR. Sequencing was performed with immunoSEQ multiplex PCR; in TCRdb, only in-frame clones are kept and a portion is missing. The sample has 100,000 or so clones; about 70% are singletons. The sequencing sample was made of PBMCs. The receptor set was obtained from a man aged 25 to 40 in good health and CMV-seronegative.

V usage is TRBV9 and J usage is TRBJ1-3, with D unclear. V was cut by 9 bases and J by 4 bases, with 14 bases left in between. This CDR3 spans 13 amino acids. The germline V gene has CDR1 SGDLS and CDR2 YYNGEE. The CDR3 protein is CATSKEGGNTIYF. DNA for the CDR3: TGTGCCACCTCTAAAGAGGGAGGAAACACCATATATTTT.

This clone was detected only a few times. The chain has TRBV7-2 and TRBJ1-2, with 7 bases identical to TRBD1. The CDR3 covers 13 residues. V gave up 5 bases and J gave up 8 bases; unmatched junction bases: 8. The germline gives CDR1 SGHTA, CDR2 FQGNSA. The CDR3 coding sequence is TGTGCCAGCAGCGTAAAGACAGGGTACGGCTACACCTTC. Protein sequence: CASSVKTGYGYTF.

The V and J genes are TRBV6-1 and TRBJ2-1; TRBD2 aligns across 16 bases. The germline CDR1 and CDR2 sequences are MNHNS and SASEGT. V shed 4 bases and J 7 bases; nucleotides not matched to a gene: 4. This CDR3 is built from 16 residues. The DNA of the CDR3 is TGTGCCAGCAGTGGGGGACTAGCGGGAGGGCGGAATGAGCAGTTCTTC. Its translation: CASSGGLAGGRNEQFF.

The rearrangement uses TRBV5-4 and TRBJ1-6, with D maybe TRBD1 (6 bases). Trimming removed 4 bases at V and 0 bases at J, with 14 bases between. Looked up from germline, CDR1 is SGHNT and CDR2 is YYREEE (reference sequence). This CDR3 spans 17 amino acids. The CDR3 coding sequence is TGTGCCAGCAGCGGGGGGGGGCGAAGCTCCTATAATTCACCCCTCCACTTT. It is translated as CASSGGGRSSYNSPLHF.

The chain links TRBV10-3 to TRBJ1-1; TRBD1 agrees at 7 bases. J lost 0 bases, V lost 10 bases, and 5 bases had no gene match. The CDR3 has 13 residues. Germline loops: CDR1 ENHRY, CDR2 SYGVKD. The CDR3 nucleotides are TGTGCCAGCAGGGGGACAATGAACACTGAAGCTTTCTTT. Protein sequence: CASRGTMNTEAFF.

V and J are TRBV6-1 and TRBJ2-1, with D tentatively TRBD1 (5 bases). The length of the CDR3 is 15 residues. V shed 4 bases and J shed 5 bases, with 15 bases lying between them. Germline CDR1 reads MNHNS; CDR2 reads SASEGT. CDR3 coding DNA: TGTGCCAGCAGTGTATTGACAGAGTCCAACAATGAGCAGTTCTTC. This sequence encodes CASSVLTESNNEQFF.